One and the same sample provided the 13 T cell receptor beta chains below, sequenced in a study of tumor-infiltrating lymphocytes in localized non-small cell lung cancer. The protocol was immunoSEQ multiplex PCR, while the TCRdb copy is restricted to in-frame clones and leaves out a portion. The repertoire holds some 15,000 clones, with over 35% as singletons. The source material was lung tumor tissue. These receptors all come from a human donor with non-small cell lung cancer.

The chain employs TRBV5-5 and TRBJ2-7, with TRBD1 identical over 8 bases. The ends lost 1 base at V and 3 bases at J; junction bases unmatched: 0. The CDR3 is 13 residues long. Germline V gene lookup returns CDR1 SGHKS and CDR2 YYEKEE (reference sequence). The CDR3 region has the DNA TGTGCCAGCAGCTTGACAGGGGGCTACGAGCAGTACTTC. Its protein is CASSLTGGYEQYF. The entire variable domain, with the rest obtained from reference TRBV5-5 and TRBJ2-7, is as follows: DAGVTQSPTHLIKTRGQQVTLRCSPISGHKSVSWYQQVLGQGPQFIFQYYEKEERGRGNFPDRFSARQFPNYSSELNVNALLLGDSALYLCASSLTGGYEQYFGPGTRLTVT.

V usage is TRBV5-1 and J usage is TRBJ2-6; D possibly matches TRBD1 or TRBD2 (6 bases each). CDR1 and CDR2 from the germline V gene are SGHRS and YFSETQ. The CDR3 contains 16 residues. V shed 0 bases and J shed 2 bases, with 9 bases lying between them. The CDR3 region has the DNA TGCGCCAGCAGCTTGGGAGGGGGGCCTGGGGCCAACGTCCTGACTTTC. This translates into CASSLGGGPGANVLTF.

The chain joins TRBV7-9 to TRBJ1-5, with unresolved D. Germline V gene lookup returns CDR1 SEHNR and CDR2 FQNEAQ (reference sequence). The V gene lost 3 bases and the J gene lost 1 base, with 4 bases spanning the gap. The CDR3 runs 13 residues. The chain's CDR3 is CASSFASNQPQHF. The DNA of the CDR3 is TGTGCCAGCAGCTTTGCCAGCAATCAGCCCCAGCATTTT.

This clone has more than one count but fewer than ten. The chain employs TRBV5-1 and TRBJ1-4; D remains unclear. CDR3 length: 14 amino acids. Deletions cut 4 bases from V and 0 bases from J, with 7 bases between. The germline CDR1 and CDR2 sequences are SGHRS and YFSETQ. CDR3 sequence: CASSKDSTNEKLFF. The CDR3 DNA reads TGCGCCAGCAGCAAAGACTCAACTAATGAAAAACTGTTTTTT.

The CDR3 bases are TGTGCCAGCACCTCGTCGACAGATACGCAGTATTTT. Translated: CASTSSTDTQYF. This chain joins TRBV11-2 and TRBJ2-3, with D uncertain. Looked up from germline, CDR1 is SGHAT and CDR2 is FQNNGV. Trimming cost V 7 bases and J 3 bases, with 8 bases left between them. This CDR3 contains 12 residues.

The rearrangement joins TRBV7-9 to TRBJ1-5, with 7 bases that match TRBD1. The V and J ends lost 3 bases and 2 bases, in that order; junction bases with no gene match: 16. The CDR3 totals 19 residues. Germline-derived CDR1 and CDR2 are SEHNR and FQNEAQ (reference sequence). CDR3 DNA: TGTGCCAGCAGCTTCCCTCTGCTCGACAGGGCTTTTGGCAATCAGCCCCAGCATTTT. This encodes CASSFPLLDRAFGNQPQHF.

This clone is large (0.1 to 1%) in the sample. The CDR3: CASSLGVGEQYF. The CDR3 DNA is TGTGCCAGCAGCTTGGGGGTGGGCGAGCAGTACTTC. The rearrangement uses TRBV5-4 and TRBJ2-7; no reliable D call. Germline V gene data show CDR1 as SGHNT and CDR2 as YYREEE (reference sequence). The CDR3 has 12 amino acids. Trimming took off 0 bases at V and 6 bases at J, with 7 bases between the two ends.

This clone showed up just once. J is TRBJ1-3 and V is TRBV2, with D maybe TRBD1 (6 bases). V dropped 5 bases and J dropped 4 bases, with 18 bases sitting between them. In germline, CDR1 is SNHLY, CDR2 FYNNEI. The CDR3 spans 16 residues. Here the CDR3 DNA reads TGTGCCAGCAGTTACGGACAGTCCGATGAAGGAAACACCATATATTTT. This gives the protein CASSYGQSDEGNTIYF.

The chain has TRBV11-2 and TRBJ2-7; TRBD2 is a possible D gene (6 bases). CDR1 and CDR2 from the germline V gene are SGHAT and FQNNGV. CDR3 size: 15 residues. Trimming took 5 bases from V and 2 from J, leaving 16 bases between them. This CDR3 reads CASSRTGLPAYEQYF. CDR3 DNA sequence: TGTGCCAGCAGCCGGACGGGACTGCCCGCCTACGAGCAGTACTTC.

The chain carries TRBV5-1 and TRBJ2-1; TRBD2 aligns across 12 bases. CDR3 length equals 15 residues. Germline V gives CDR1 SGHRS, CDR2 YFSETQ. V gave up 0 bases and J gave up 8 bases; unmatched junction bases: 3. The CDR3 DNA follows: TGCGCCAGCAGCTTGGGGCTAGCGGGGGGGGATGAGCAGTTCTTC. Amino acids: CASSLGLAGGDEQFF.

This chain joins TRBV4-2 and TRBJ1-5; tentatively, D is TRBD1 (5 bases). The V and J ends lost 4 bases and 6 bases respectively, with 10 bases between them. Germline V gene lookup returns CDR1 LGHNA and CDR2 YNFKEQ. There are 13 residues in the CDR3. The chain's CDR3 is CASSPGTSQPQHF. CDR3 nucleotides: TGTGCCAGCAGCCCCGGGACGAGTCAGCCCCAGCATTTT.

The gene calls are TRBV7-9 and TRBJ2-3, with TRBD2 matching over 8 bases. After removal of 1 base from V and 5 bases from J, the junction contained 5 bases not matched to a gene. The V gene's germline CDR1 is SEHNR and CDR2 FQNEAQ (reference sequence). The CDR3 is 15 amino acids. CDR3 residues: CASSLVAGGQDTQYF. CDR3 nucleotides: TGTGCCAGCAGCTTAGTTGCGGGGGGACAAGATACGCAGTATTTT. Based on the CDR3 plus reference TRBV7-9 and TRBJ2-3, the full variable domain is DTGVSQNPRHKITKRGQNVTFRCDPISEHNRLYWYRQTLGQGPEFLTYFQNEAQLEKSRLLSDRFSAERPKGSFSTLEIQRTEQGDSAMYLCASSLVAGGQDTQYFGPGTRLTVL.

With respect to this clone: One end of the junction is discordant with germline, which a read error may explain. CDR3 in amino acids: CASSPGPGGKLFF. CDR3 sequence (DNA): TGCGCCAGCAGCCCAGGACCCGGCGGAAAACTGTTTTTT. V usage is TRBV7-9 and J usage is TRBJ1-4, with D hard to call. The V gene's germline CDR1 is SEHNR and CDR2 FQNEAQ (reference sequence). This CDR3 comprises 13 residues.